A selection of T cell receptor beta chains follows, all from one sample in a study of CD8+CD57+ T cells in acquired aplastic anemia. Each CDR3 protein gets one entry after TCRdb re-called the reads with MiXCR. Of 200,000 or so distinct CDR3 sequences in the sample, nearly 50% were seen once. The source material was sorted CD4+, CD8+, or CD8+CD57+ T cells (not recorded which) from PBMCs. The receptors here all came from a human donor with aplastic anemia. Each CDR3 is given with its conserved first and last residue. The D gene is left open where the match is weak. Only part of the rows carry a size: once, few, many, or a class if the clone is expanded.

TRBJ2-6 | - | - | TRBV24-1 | TGTGCCACCAGTGATTCCCTAGCGAACGTCCTGACTTTC | CATSDSLANVLTF
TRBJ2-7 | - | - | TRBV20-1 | TGCAGTGCTAGCCCGGACAGGGAGGGTTACGAGCAGTACTTC | CSASPDREGYEQYF
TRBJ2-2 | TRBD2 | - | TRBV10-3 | TGTGCCATCAGGGCGGGAGTCGGGACCGGGGAGCTGTTTTTT | CAIRAGVGTGELFF
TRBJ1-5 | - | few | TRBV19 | TGTGCCAGTAGTTGGGAGCCGTCTCAGCCCCAGCATTTT | CASSWEPSQPQHF
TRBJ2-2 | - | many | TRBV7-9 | TGTGCCAGCAGCTCAACACTGACCGGGGAGCTGTTTTTT | CASSSTLTGELFF
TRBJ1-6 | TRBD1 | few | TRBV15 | TGTGCCACCAGCAGTACGACATCCGAAGGGGGCTCACCCCTCCACTTT | CATSSTTSEGGSPLHF
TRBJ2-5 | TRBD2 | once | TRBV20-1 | TGCAGTTTTGAGTGGCTAGCGGGGGAGACCCAGTACTTC | CSFEWLAGETQYF
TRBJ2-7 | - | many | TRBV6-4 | TGTGCCAGCAGTGTGCACCGATCCTACGAGCAGTACTTC | CASSVHRSYEQYF
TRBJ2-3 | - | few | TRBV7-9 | TGTGCCAGCAGCTTAGAACAGGATAGCTTGACGCAGTATTTT | CASSLEQDSLTQYF
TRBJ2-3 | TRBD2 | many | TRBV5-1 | TGCGCCAGCAGCCTGGGGGGGTTAGACACAGATACGCAGTATTTT | CASSLGGLDTDTQYF
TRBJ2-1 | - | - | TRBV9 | TGTGCCAGCAGCGTAGAGGATGAGCAGTTCTTC | CASSVEDEQFF
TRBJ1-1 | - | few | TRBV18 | TGTGCCAGCTCACCTCTACCCGGGGTGATGGTCACTGAAGCTTTCTTT | CASSPLPGVMVTEAFF
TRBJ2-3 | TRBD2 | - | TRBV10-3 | TGTGCCACCTCATTAGGCGGGAGGAGCCCAGATACGCAGTATTTT | CATSLGGRSPDTQYF
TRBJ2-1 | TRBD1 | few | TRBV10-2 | TGCGCCAGCATGGGGCCGGGACAGGGTTACAATGAGCAGTTCTTC | CASMGPGQGYNEQFF
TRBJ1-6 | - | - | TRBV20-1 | TGCAGTGCTAGGTCCCTCCACTTT | CSARSLHF
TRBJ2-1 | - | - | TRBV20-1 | TGCAGTGCTAGAGATTTCGGGTCCTACAATGAGCAGTTCTTC | CSARDFGSYNEQFF
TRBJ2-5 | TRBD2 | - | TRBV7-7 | TGTGCTAGCAGCTTAGCTAGAGCGGGGAGGCAAGAGACCCAGTACTTC | CASSLARAGRQETQYF
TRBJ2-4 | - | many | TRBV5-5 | TGTGCCAGCAGCTTGCCCGGGCCGAGGAACATTCAGTACTTC | CASSLPGPRNIQYF
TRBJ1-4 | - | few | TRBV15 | TGTGCCACCAGCAGTACGAGGTTAGCCGGTGAAAAACTGTTTTTT | CATSSTRLAGEKLFF
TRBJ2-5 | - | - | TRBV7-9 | TGTGCCAGCAGCCCAAGAGGCCCGGAGACCCAGTACTTC | CASSPRGPETQYF
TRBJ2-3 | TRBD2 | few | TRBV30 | TGTGCCAGAACTAGCGGGAGGGCATCAGATACGCAGTATTTT | CARTSGRASDTQYF
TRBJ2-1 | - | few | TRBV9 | TGTGCCAGCAGCGTACCGAGGCCTGAGCAGTTCTTC | CASSVPRPEQFF
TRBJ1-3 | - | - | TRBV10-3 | TGTGCCGTACTAGGGGGGGACACCATATATTTT | CAVLGGDTIYF
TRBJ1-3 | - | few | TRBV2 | TGTGCCAGCAGCCTACGTGGCGGGGGGAACACCATATATTTT | CASSLRGGGNTIYF
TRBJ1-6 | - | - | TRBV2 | TGTGCCAGCAGTGAAATGGACAGTAATTCACCCCTCCACTTT | CASSEMDSNSPLHF
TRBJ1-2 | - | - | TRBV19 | TGTGCCAGTAGTCGCAGATATGGCTACACCTTC | CASSRRYGYTF
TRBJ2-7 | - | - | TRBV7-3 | TGTGCCAGCAGCGCCTCGCAGGGACCCTACGAGCAGTACTTC | CASSASQGPYEQYF
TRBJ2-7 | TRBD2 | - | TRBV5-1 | TGCGCCAGCAGCTTCCTAGCGGGAGCCGTCTACGAGCAGTACTTC | CASSFLAGAVYEQYF
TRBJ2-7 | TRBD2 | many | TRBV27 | TGTGCCAGCAGTGCCCCGGGACTAGCGGATTACGAGCAGTACTTC | CASSAPGLADYEQYF
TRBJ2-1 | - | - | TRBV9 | TGTGCCAGCATCATAGGGATTTCGGGTTGGGGCAATGAGCAGTTCTTC | CASIIGISGWGNEQFF
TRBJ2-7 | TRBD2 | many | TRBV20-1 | TGCAGTGCTAGGGCGACTAGCGGGAGGGCTTTTGCCTACGAGCAGTACTTC | CSARATSGRAFAYEQYF
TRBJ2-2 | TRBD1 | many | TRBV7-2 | TGTGCCAGCAGTGACAGGGGGCGTAACACCGGGGAGCTGTTTTTT | CASSDRGRNTGELFF
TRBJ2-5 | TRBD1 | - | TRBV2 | TGTGCCAGCAGTGTTGGGACAGGGGAAGAGACCCAGTACTTC | CASSVGTGEETQYF
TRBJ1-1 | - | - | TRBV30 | TGTGCCTGGAGTGGCCAGGGGAACACTGAAGCTTTCTTT | CAWSGQGNTEAFF
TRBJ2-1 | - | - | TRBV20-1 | TGCAGTGCTAACGCAGGAGACTACAATGAGCAGTTCTTC | CSANAGDYNEQFF
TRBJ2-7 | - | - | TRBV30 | TGTGCCTGGAGCAATAAGGGGGGCGCGGGTGAGCAGTACTTC | CAWSNKGGAGEQYF
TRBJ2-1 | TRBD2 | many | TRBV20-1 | TGCAGTGCTAGAGGTGGCAGCGGGAGGGATGAGCAGTTCTTC | CSARGGSGRDEQFF
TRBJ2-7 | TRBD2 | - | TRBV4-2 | TGTGCCAGCAGCCAGGCGGGACTAGCGGGAGGCCGGGGGTCCTACGAGCAGTACTTC | CASSQAGLAGGRGSYEQYF
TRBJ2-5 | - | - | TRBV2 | TGTGCCAGCAGAGCGCGGGTCCTGGAGGAGACCCAGTACTTC | CASRARVLEETQYF
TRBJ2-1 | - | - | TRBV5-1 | TGCGCCAGCAGCTTGGCTGTAGGAGGTTCCTACAATGAGCAGTTCTTC | CASSLAVGGSYNEQFF
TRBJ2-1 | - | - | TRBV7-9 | TGTGCCAGCAGCAAGGTAGAGAATGAGCAGTTCTTC | CASSKVENEQFF
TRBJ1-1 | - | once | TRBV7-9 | TGTGCCAGTTGGTTGGGTGAATGGACTGAAGCTTTCTTT | CASWLGEWTEAFF
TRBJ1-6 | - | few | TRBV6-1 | TGTGCCAGCAGGTCAGGGGACAATTCACCCCTCCACTTT | CASRSGDNSPLHF
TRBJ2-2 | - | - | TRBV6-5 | TGTGCCAGCAGTTTGGACAGTTTCGCGAACACCGGGGAGCTGTTTTTT | CASSLDSFANTGELFF
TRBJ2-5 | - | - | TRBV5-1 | TGCGCCAGCAACCCGAGGGGGGAGGCCAACTCCTATGAGACCCAGTACTTC | CASNPRGEANSYETQYF
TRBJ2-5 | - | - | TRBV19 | TGTGCCAGTAGTATAGGTAGCACAGGGCAAGAGACCCAGTACTTC | CASSIGSTGQETQYF
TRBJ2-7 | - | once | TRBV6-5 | TGTGCCAGCAGTTTTAAGGATCCTTCCTACGAGCAGTACTTC | CASSFKDPSYEQYF
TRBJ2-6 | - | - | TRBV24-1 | TGTGCCACCAGTGACTACAGGGGAGGTGGGGCCAACGTCCTGACTTTC | CATSDYRGGGANVLTF
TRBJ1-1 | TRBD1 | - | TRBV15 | TGTGCCACCAGCAGCAGACAGGGCCCTGAAGCTTTCTTT | CATSSRQGPEAFF
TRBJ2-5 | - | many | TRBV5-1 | TGCGCCAGCAGCTTGGCGATCCTTCCCCGGGAGACCCAGTACTTC | CASSLAILPRETQYF
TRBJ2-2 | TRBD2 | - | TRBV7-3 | TGTGCCAGCAGCTCCGAGACTAGCGGGGGCCGGGAGCTGTTTTTT | CASSSETSGGRELFF
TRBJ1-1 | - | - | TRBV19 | TGTGCCAGTAGTATCTCGGGGTTTGAAGCTTTCTTT | CASSISGFEAFF
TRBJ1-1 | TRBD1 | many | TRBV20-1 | TGCAGTGCTAGTAACCGGGACAGAAGTTTCTTT | CSASNRDRSFF
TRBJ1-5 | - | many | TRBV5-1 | TGCGCCAGCAGCTTGGGCTCAAATAGCAATCAGCCCCAGCATTTT | CASSLGSNSNQPQHF
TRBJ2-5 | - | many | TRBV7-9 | TGTGCCAGCAGCCGTCCCCGTGGCAGGGCGGGCCAAGAGACCCAGTACTTC | CASSRPRGRAGQETQYF
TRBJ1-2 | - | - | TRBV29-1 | TGCAGCGCCCAGGACCCTGGCTACACCTTC | CSAQDPGYTF
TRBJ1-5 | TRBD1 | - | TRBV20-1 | TGCAGTGCTTCGCCGGGACAGAGCAATCAGCCCCAGCATTTT | CSASPGQSNQPQHF
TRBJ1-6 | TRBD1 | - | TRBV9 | TGTGCCAGCTCGACGGGCACAGGGGAGGGTTCACCCCTCCACTTT | CASSTGTGEGSPLHF
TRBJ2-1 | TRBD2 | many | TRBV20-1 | TGCAGTGCTAGAGATCAGAGCGGGACCTACAATGAGCAGTTCTTC | CSARDQSGTYNEQFF
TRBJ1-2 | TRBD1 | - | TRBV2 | TGTGCCAGCAGAGCCGGGACAGATGGCTACACCTTC | CASRAGTDGYTF